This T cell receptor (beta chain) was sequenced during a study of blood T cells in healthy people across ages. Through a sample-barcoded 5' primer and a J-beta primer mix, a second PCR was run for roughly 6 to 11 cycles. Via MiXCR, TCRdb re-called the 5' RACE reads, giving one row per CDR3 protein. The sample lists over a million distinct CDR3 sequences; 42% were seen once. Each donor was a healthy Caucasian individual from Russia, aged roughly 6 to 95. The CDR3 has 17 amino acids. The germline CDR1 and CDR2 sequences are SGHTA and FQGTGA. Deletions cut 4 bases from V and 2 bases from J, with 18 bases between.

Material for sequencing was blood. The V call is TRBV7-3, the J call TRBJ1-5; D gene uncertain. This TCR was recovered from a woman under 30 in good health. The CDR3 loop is CASSSDQSAHGNQPQHF. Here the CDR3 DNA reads TGTGCCAGCAGCTCCGATCAATCGGCACACGGCAATCAGCCCCAGCATTTT. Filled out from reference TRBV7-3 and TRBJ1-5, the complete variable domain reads GAGVSQTPSNKVTEKGKYVELRCDPISGHTALYWYRQSLGQGPEFLIYFQGTGAADDSGLPNDRFFAVRPEGSVSTLKIQRTERGDSAVYLCASSSDQSAHGNQPQHFGDGTRLSIL.